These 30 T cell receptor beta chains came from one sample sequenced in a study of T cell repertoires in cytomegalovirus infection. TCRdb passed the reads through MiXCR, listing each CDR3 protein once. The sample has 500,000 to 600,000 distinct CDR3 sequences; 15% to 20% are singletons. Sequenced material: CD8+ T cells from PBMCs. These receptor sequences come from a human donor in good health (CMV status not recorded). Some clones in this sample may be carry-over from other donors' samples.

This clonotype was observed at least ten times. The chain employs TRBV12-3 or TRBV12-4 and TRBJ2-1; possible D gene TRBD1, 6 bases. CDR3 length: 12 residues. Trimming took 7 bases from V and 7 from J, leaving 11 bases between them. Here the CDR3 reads CASNGGGNEQFF. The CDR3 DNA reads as TGTGCCAGCAATGGGGGCGGGAATGAGCAGTTCTTC.

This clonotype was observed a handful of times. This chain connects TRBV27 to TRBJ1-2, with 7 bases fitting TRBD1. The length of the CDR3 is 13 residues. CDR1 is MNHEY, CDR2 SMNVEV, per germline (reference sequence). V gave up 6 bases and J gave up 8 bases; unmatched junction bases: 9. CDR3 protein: CASREGGAEGYTF. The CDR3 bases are TGTGCCAGCAGGGAAGGGGGCGCGGAGGGCTACACCTTC.

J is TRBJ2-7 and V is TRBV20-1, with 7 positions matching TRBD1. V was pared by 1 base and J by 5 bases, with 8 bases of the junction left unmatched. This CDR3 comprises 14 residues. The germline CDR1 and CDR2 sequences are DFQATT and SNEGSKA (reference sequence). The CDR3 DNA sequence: TGCAGTGCTAGAGTCACAGGGGAAATCAACGAGCAGTACTTC. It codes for CSARVTGEINEQYF.

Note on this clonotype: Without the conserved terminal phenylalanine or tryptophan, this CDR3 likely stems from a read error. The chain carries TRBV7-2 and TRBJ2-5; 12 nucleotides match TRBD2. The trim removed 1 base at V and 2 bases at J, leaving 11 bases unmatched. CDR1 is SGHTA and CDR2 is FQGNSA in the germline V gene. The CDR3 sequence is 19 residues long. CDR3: CASSLEVLGLAGGQETQYL. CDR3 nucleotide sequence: TGTGCCAGCAGCTTAGAGGTACTGGGGCTAGCGGGAGGGCAAGAGACCCAGTACTTA.

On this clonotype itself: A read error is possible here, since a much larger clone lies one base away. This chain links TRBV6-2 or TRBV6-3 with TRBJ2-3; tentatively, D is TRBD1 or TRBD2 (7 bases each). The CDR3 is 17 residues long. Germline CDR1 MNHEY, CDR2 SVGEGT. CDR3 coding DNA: TGTGCCAGCAGTTACTCGACCGGGCTGCGGGGGACAGATATGCAGTATTTT. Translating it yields CASSYSTGLRGTDMQYF.

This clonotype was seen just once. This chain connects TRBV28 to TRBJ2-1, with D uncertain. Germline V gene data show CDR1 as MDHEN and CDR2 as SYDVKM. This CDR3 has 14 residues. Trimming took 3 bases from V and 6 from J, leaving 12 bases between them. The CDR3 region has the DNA TGTGCCAGCAGTTTTCTGGTCCCCATCAATGAGCAGTTCTTC. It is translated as CASSFLVPINEQFF.

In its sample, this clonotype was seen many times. As DNA, the CDR3 is TGTGCCAGCAGCTTAGAAGGGGGGGCCTACAATGAGCAGTTCTTC. As protein: CASSLEGGAYNEQFF. This sequence joins TRBV7-9 and TRBJ2-1; D is perhaps TRBD2 (7 bases). The ends were cut back, 1 base at V and 2 bases at J, with 9 bases in the middle. The germline V gene has CDR1 SEHNR and CDR2 FQNEAQ (reference sequence). This CDR3 is built from 15 residues.

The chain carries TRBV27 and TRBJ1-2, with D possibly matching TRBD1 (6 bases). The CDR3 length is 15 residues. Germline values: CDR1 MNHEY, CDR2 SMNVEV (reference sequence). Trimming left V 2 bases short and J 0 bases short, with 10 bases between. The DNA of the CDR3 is TGTGCCAGCAGTTTAGGGGGGCGAGCTAACTATGGCTACACCTTC. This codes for CASSLGGRANYGYTF.

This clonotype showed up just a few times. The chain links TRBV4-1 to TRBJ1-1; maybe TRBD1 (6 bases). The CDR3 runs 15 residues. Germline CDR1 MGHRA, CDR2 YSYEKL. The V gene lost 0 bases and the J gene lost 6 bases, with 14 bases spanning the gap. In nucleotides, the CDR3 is TGCGCCAGCAGCCAAGATCCATGGGGGGGCTCTGAAGCTTTCTTT. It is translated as CASSQDPWGGSEAFF.

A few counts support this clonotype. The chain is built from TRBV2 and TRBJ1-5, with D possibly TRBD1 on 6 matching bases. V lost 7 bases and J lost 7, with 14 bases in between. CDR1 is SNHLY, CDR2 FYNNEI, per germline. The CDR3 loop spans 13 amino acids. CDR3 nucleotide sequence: TGTGCCAGCACCCGGGACACGGAACAGCCCCAGCATTTT. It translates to CASTRDTEQPQHF.

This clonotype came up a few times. The CDR3 DNA is TGTGCCAGCAGCTGGGGACAGGCCAACAATGAGCAGTTCTTC. Translating it yields CASSWGQANNEQFF. The chain combines TRBV6-6 with TRBJ2-1; 8 nucleotides match TRBD1. The CDR3 extends over 14 amino acids. Trimming at V came to 6 bases and at J to 5 bases, leaving 6 bases not matched to a gene. Per the germline V gene, CDR1 is MNHNY and CDR2 is SVGAGI (reference sequence).

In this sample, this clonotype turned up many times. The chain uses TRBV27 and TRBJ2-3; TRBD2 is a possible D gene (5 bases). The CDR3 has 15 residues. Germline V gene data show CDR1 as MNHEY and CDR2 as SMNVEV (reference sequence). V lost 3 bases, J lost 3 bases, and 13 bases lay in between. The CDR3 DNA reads TGTGCCAGCAGTTTCCGCGGACTGGTTACAGATACGCAGTATTTT. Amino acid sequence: CASSFRGLVTDTQYF.

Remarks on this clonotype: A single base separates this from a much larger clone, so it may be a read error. DNA for the CDR3: TGTGCCAGCAGCCACCACAGGGGAATTGACACTGAAGCTTTCTTT. Amino acids: CASSHHRGIDTEAFF. The chain combines TRBV7-1 with TRBJ1-1, with TRBD1 identical over 7 bases. TRBV7-1 is known as an ORF, though its function is uncertain. With 5 bases clipped from V and 3 bases from J, the junction kept 9 bases outside the gene matches. The CDR3 is 15 amino acids.

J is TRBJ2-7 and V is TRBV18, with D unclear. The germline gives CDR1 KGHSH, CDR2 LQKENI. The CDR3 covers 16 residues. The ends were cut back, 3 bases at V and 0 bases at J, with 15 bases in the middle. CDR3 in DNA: TGTGCCAGCTCACCTTCACGTGCCGCCAACTCCTACGAGCAGTACTTC. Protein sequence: CASSPSRAANSYEQYF.

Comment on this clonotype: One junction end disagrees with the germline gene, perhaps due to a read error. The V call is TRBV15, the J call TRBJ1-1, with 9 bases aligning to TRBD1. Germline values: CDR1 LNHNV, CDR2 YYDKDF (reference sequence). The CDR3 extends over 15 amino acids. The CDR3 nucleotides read TGTGCCACCAGCGCTACAGGGGGCGAGCACACTGAATCTTTCTTT. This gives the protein CATSATGGEHTESFF.

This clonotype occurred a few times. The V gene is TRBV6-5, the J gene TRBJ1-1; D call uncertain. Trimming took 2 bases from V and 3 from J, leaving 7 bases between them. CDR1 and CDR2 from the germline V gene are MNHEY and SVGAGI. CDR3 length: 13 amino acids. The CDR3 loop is CASSYQTHTEAFF. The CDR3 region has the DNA TGTGCCAGCAGTTACCAAACCCACACTGAAGCTTTCTTT.

The CDR3 bases are TGCGCCAGCAGCTTGAGGGCTAGCGGGAGTGTTGATGAGCAGTTCTTC. Amino acids: CASSLRASGSVDEQFF. The chain couples TRBV5-1 to TRBJ2-1, with 10 bases that match TRBD2. The ends lost 1 base at V and 8 bases at J; junction bases unmatched: 9. Germline assignment: CDR1 SGHRS and CDR2 YFSETQ. CDR3 length: 16 amino acids.

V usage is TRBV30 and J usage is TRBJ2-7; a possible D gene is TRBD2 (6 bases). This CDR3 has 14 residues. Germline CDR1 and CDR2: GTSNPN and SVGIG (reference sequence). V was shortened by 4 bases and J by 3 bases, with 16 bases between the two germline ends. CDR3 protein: CAWKEPGLRYEQYF. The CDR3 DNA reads TGTGCCTGGAAGGAGCCGGGACTCCGCTACGAGCAGTACTTC.

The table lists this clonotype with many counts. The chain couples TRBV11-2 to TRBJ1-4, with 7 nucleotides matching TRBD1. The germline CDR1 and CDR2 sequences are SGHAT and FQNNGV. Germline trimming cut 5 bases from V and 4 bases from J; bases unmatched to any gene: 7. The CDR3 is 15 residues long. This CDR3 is CASSPGTELNEKLFF. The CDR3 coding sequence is TGTGCCAGCAGCCCCGGGACAGAACTTAATGAAAAACTGTTTTTT.

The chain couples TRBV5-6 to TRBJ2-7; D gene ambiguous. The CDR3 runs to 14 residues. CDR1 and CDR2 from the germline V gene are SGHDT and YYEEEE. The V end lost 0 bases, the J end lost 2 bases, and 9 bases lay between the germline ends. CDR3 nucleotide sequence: TGTGCCAGCAGCTTGGATCTGCAGACCTACGAGCAGTACTTC. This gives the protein CASSLDLQTYEQYF.

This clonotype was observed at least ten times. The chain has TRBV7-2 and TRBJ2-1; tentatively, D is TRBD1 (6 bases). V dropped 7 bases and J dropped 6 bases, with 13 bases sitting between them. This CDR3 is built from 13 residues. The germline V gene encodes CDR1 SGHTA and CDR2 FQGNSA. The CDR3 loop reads CASTQGSGNEQFF. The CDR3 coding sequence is TGTGCCAGCACCCAGGGGTCTGGCAATGAGCAGTTCTTC.

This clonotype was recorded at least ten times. CDR3 nucleotides: TGTGCCAGCAGCGTATCCCGGGACAGGGGAGGCTCCACTGAAGCTTTCTTT. Translated, it gives CASSVSRDRGGSTEAFF. The chain recombines TRBV9 with TRBJ1-1; TRBD1 matches 10 bases. V was clipped by 1 base and J by 4 bases; unmatched bases: 10. Germline CDR1 reads SGDLS; CDR2 reads YYNGEE. The CDR3 extends over 17 amino acids.

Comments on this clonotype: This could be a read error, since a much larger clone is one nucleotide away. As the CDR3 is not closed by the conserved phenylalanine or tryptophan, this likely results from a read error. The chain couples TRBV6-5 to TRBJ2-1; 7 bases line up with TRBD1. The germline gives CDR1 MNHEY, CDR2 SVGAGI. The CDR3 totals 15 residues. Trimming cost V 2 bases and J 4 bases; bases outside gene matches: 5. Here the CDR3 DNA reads TGTGCCAGCAGTTACCCGGGACAGCTATACAATGAGCAGTTCTTA. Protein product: CASSYPGQLYNEQFL.

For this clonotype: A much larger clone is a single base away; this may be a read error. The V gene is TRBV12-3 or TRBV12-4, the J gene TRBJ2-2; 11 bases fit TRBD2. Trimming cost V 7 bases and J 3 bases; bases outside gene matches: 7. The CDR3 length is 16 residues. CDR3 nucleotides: TGTGCCAGCAATATCACTAGCGGGGGCTACACCGGGGAGCTGTTTTTT. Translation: CASNITSGGYTGELFF.

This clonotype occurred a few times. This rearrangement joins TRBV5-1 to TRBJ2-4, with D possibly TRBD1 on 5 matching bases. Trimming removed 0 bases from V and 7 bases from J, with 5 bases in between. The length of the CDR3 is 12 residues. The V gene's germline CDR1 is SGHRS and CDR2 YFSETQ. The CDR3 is CASSLDRNIQYF. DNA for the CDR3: TGCGCCAGCAGCTTGGACAGGAACATTCAGTACTTC.

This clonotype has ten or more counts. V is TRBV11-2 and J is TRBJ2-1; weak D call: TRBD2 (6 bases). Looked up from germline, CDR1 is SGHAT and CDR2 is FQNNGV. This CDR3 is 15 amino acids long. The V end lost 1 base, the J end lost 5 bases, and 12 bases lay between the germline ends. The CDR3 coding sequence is TGTGCCAGCAGCTTAGGTATCGTAGCGGACAATGAGCAGTTCTTC. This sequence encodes CASSLGIVADNEQFF.

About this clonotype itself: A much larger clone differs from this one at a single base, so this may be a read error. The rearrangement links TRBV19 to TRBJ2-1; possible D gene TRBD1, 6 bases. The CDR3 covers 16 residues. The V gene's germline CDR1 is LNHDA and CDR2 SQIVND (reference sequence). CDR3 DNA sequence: TGTGCCAGTAGTATAGATTTGGACAGCCTCGACAATGAGCAGCTCTTC. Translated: CASSIDLDSLDNEQLF.

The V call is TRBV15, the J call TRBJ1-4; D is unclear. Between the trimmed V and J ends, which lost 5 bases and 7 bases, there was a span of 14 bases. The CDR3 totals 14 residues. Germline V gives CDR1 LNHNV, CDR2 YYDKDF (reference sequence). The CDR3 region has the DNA TGTGCCACCAGCGAGGGCCCGGGTGGTGAAAAACTGTTTTTT. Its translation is CATSEGPGGEKLFF.

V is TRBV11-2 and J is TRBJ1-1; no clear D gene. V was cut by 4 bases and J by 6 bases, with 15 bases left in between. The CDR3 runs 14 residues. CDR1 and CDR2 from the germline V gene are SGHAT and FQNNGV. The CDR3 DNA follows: TGTGCCAGCAGCTCGGCTATGCAGAGTCCTGAAGCTTTCTTT. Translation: CASSSAMQSPEAFF.

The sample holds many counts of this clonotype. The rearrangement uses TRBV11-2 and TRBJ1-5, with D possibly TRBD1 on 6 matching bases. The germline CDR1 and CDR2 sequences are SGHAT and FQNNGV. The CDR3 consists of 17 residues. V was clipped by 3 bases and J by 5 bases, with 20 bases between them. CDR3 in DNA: TGTGCCAGCAGCTTCGAGGGGGGAACTGAGGGGGATCAGCCCCAGCATTTT. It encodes CASSFEGGTEGDQPQHF.